A selection of T cell receptor beta chains follows, all from one sample in a study of T cell repertoires in cytomegalovirus infection. TCRdb re-derived calls from the reads in MiXCR, one entry per CDR3 protein. The table has some 920,000 distinct CDR3 sequences, roughly 30% seen once. Their antigen targets remain unknown. The sequencing used cultured CD8+ T cells from PBMCs, collected from culture after CMV antigen stimulation. All receptors come from a human donor in good health (CMV status not recorded). Some clones in this sample may be carry-over from other donors' samples. The CDR3 runs from the conserved cysteine through the conserved F or W. The D gene is left open where the match is weak. Some rows mark clone size as missing; the rest say once, few, many or name a class of expanded clone.

CDR3,DNA,V,J,D,size
CASSSAGELGPKNIQYF,TGTGCCAGCAGTTCGGCTGGGGAGCTTGGGCCCAAAAACATTCAGTACTTC,TRBV5-4,TRBJ2-4,NA,NA
CASSLSGYNGPLHF,TGTGCCAGCAGTTTATCCGGGTATAATGGACCCCTCCACTTT,TRBV27,TRBJ1-6,NA,NA
CATSRDTSGGRSYNEQFF,TGTGCCACCAGCAGAGATACTAGCGGGGGGCGCTCCTACAATGAGCAGTTCTTC,TRBV15,TRBJ2-1,TRBD2,NA
CASSLDPGQDGYTF,TGTGCCAGCAGCTTAGACCCGGGACAAGATGGCTACACCTTC,TRBV11-1,TRBJ1-2,NA,NA
CSVVSGANNEQFF,TGCAGCGTTGTGTCGGGGGCGAACAATGAGCAGTTCTTC,TRBV29-1,TRBJ2-1,NA,few
CASSLDRLGTMANEQFF,TGTGCCAGCAGTTTAGACCGCCTCGGGACTATGGCCAATGAGCAGTTCTTC,TRBV12-3/TRBV12-4,TRBJ2-1,TRBD2,few
CAIKPLERSYEQYF,TGTGCCATCAAGCCTCTCGAAAGGAGCTACGAGCAGTACTTC,TRBV10-3,TRBJ2-7,NA,many
CSARDRRIYGYTF,TGCAGTGCTAGGGACAGGAGGATCTATGGCTACACCTTC,TRBV20-1,TRBJ1-2,TRBD1,NA
CASSLAGGYDEQFF,TGTGCCAGCAGCTTAGCGGGGGGGTACGATGAGCAGTTCTTC,TRBV7-2,TRBJ2-1,TRBD2,many
CASSFRPPDNEQFF,TGTGCCAGCAGCTTCCGACCTCCCGACAATGAGCAGTTCTTC,TRBV7-2,TRBJ2-1,NA,many
CASSKTGQIFSGANVLTF,TGTGCCAGCAGTAAGACAGGACAGATTTTCTCTGGGGCCAACGTCCTGACTTTC,TRBV27,TRBJ2-6,NA,NA
CASSAQKGPDNEQFF,TGTGCCAGCAGCGCACAAAAGGGACCGGACAATGAGCAGTTCTTC,TRBV7-9,TRBJ2-1,NA,NA
CSARDLTGATNYGYTF,TGCAGTGCTAGAGACTTGACAGGAGCAACTAACTATGGCTACACCTTC,TRBV20-1,TRBJ1-2,NA,NA
CASPGTGVGTQYF,TGTGCCAGCCCCGGGACAGGGGTTGGTACGCAGTATTTT,TRBV2,TRBJ2-3,TRBD1,NA
CSVSGSYEQYF,TGCAGCGTTTCCGGGTCCTACGAGCAGTACTTC,TRBV29-1,TRBJ2-7,NA,NA
CASSLPRDSLEAFF,TGTGCCAGCAGCTTACCCCGGGACAGCCTAGAAGCTTTCTTT,TRBV9,TRBJ1-1,TRBD1,few
CASSYPGQDSTDTQYF,TGTGCCAGCAGTTACCCGGGACAGGATAGCACAGATACGCAGTATTTT,TRBV6-6,TRBJ2-3,TRBD1,few
CASSVTGGKETQYF,TGTGCCAGCAGCGTCACAGGGGGGAAGGAGACCCAGTACTTC,TRBV7-9,TRBJ2-5,TRBD1,few
CASSPEGETRSKETQYF,TGTGCCAGCAGCCCCGAGGGGGAGACTAGGTCTAAGGAGACCCAGTACTTC,TRBV7-9,TRBJ2-5,NA,few
CASSPGTDGKYQETQYF,TGTGCCAGCAGCCCCGGGACGGACGGCAAGTACCAAGAGACCCAGTACTTC,TRBV7-6,TRBJ2-5,NA,many
CASSVAGGSPETQYF,TGTGCCAGCAGCGTAGCGGGGGGGTCTCCAGAGACCCAGTACTTC,TRBV7-6,TRBJ2-5,TRBD2,many
CASSLTGSSGANVLTF,TGTGCCAGCAGCCTTACAGGGAGCTCTGGGGCCAACGTCCTGACTTTC,TRBV7-8,TRBJ2-6,NA,many
CASSLSIGDNEQFF,TGTGCCAGCAGTTTATCTATAGGGGACAATGAGCAGTTCTTC,TRBV28,TRBJ2-1,NA,NA
CASSFRGTIPNEKLFF,TGTGCCAGCAGCTTTAGGGGGACGATCCCCAATGAAAAACTGTTTTTT,TRBV5-5,TRBJ1-4,NA,NA
CASTTSLGLTDTQYF,TGTGCCAGTACGACTAGCTTGGGGCTCACAGATACGCAGTATTTT,TRBV19,TRBJ2-3,TRBD2,NA
CAISEWAYNEQFF,TGTGCCATCAGTGAGTGGGCCTACAATGAGCAGTTCTTC,TRBV10-3,TRBJ2-1,NA,many
CASSIHDRVKAFF,TGTGCCAGTAGTATACACGACAGGGTGAAGGCTTTCTTT,TRBV19,TRBJ1-1,TRBD1,few
CASSGLTGKRQFF,TGTGCCAGCAGTGGGTTGACAGGGAAGAGGCAGTTCTTC,TRBV6-1,TRBJ2-1,TRBD1,few
CASSQEGVTDMQYF,TGTGCCAGCAGCCAAGAGGGGGTCACAGATATGCAGTATTTT,TRBV4-2,TRBJ2-3,NA,NA
CATSASRQRNTGELFF,TGTGCCACCAGTGCCTCACGCCAGAGAAACACCGGGGAGCTGTTTTTT,TRBV24-1,TRBJ2-2,NA,few
CASSVVVYEQYF,TGTGCCAGCAGCGTAGTGGTCTACGAGCAGTACTTC,TRBV7-9,TRBJ2-7,NA,NA
CASSQLIPGLATYEQYF,TGCGCCAGCAGCCAACTTATACCGGGACTAGCGACGTACGAGCAGTACTTC,TRBV4-1,TRBJ2-7,TRBD2,once
CASSSYSATNEKLFF,TGTGCCAGCAGTTCATACAGTGCAACTAATGAAAAACTGTTTTTT,TRBV6-1,TRBJ1-4,NA,few
CASRRAEEENIQYF,TGCGCCAGCCGAAGGGCCGAGGAGGAAAACATTCAGTACTTC,TRBV5-1,TRBJ2-4,NA,NA
CASSFASTGTYEQYF,TGTGCCAGCAGCTTCGCCTCGACAGGGACCTACGAGCAGTACTTC,TRBV7-6,TRBJ2-7,TRBD1,NA
CSVDGQGEADTQYF,TGCAGCGTTGACGGACAGGGAGAGGCAGATACGCAGTATTTT,TRBV29-1,TRBJ2-3,TRBD1,NA
CASSYSLQGLDSPLHF,TGTGCCAGCAGTTACTCCCTCCAGGGGTTGGATTCACCCCTCCACTTT,TRBV6-5,TRBJ1-6,NA,NA
CAGGTSEAFF,TGTGCCGGCGGGACAAGTGAAGCTTTCTTT,TRBV19,TRBJ1-1,NA,few
CASSVGRAPGANVLTF,TGTGCCAGCAGCGTAGGAAGGGCTCCTGGGGCCAACGTCCTGACTTTC,TRBV9,TRBJ2-6,NA,NA
CASTRQGYTYNEQFF,TGTGCCAGCACCCGACAGGGGTACACCTACAATGAGCAGTTCTTC,TRBV6-1,TRBJ2-1,TRBD1,few
CASSFGLAGVREQFF,TGTGCCAGCAGTTTCGGACTAGCGGGGGTAAGAGAGCAGTTCTTC,TRBV27,TRBJ2-1,TRBD2,few
CASSKMGGLAGTGYQETQYF,TGTGCCAGCAGTAAGATGGGTGGGCTAGCGGGGACGGGGTACCAAGAGACCCAGTACTTC,TRBV28,TRBJ2-5,TRBD2,NA
CASSSPGTSGDEQFF,TGTGCCAGCAGCTCCCCCGGGACATCGGGAGATGAGCAGTTCTTC,TRBV5-4,TRBJ2-1,NA,NA
CASSQFVANYGYTF,TGTGCCAGCAGCCAATTTGTAGCTAACTATGGCTACACCTTC,TRBV14,TRBJ1-2,NA,few
CAISDLRVETQYF,TGTGCCATCAGTGATTTAAGGGTTGAGACCCAGTACTTC,TRBV10-3,TRBJ2-5,NA,NA
CASGQGKVAGELFF,TGTGCCAGCGGGCAGGGTAAAGTGGCCGGGGAGCTGTTTTTT,TRBV12-3/TRBV12-4,TRBJ2-2,NA,few
CASRPGLAGPKEFF,TGTGCCAGCAGGCCGGGACTAGCGGGGCCTAAGGAGTTCTTC,TRBV27,TRBJ2-1,TRBD2,few
CARKAGRNSNQPQHF,TGCGCCAGAAAGGCGGGGAGAAATAGCAATCAGCCCCAGCATTTT,TRBV5-1,TRBJ1-5,NA,NA
CASGWGSPLHF,TGTGCCAGCGGGTGGGGTTCACCCCTCCACTTT,TRBV6-1,TRBJ1-6,NA,many
CASSLGFSGADTQYF,TGTGCCAGCAGCTTAGGTTTTTCGGGAGCAGATACGCAGTATTTT,TRBV7-9,TRBJ2-3,NA,many
CASKKSGSPLHF,TGTGCCAGCAAGAAATCGGGGTCACCCCTCCACTTT,TRBV2,TRBJ1-6,NA,NA
CASSSIEDNGQPQHF,TGTGCCAGCAGCTCGATAGAAGATAACGGGCAGCCCCAGCATTTT,TRBV7-9,TRBJ1-5,NA,few
CASREDRFYGYTF,TGTGCCAGTCGGGAGGACAGATTCTATGGCTACACCTTC,TRBV6-2/TRBV6-3,TRBJ1-2,NA,NA
CASTKVDGFTELFF,TGCGCCAGCACTAAAGTGGACGGATTTACGGAGCTGTTTTTT,TRBV4-1,TRBJ2-2,NA,NA
CASSSTGRRQWIDTEAFF,TGTGCCAGCAGCTCCACAGGGAGGAGGCAGTGGATTGACACTGAAGCTTTCTTT,TRBV7-6,TRBJ1-1,NA,NA
CASSPGRGQAQPIYGYTF,TGTGCCAGCAGCCCGGGGAGGGGGCAGGCGCAGCCCATCTATGGCTACACCTTC,TRBV7-9,TRBJ1-2,TRBD1,few
CGPDGGEGEQFF,TGCGGTCCTGATGGAGGAGAGGGTGAGCAGTTCTTC,TRBV20-1,TRBJ2-1,NA,NA